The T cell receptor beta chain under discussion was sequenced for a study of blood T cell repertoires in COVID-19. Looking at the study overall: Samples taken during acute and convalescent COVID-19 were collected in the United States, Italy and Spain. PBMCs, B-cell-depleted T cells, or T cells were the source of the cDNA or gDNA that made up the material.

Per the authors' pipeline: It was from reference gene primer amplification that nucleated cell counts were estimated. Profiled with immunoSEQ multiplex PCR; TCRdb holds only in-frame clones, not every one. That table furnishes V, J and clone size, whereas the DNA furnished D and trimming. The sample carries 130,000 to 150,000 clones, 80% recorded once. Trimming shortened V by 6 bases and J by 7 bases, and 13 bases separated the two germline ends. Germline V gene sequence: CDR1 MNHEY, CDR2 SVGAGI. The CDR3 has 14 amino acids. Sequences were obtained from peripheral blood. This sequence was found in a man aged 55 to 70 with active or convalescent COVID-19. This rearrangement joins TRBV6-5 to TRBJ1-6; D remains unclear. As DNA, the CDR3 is TGTGCCAGCAGGGAGGGCGTGTCGAATTCACCCCTCCACTTT. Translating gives CASREGVSNSPLHF.